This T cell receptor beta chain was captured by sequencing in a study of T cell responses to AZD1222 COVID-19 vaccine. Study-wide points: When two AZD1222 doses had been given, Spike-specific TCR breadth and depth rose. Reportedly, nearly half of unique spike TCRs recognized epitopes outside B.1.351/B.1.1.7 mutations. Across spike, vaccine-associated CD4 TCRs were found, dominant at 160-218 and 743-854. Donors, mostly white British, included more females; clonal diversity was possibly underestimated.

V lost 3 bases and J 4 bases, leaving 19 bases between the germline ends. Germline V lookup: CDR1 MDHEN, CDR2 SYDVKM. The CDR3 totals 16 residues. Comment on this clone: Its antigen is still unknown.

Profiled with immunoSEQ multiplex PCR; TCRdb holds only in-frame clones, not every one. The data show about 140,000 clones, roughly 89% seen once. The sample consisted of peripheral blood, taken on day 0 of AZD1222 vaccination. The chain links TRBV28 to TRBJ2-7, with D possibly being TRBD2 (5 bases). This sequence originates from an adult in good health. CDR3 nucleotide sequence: TGTGCCAGCAGTTTTTGGAGAATTCCCTCGGGGTACGAGCAGTACTTC. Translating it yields CASSFWRIPSGYEQYF.